These 20 T cell receptor beta chains share one sample of origin, sequenced in a study of CD8+CD57+ T cells in acquired aplastic anemia. Patients sequenced had flow cytometry evidence of CD8+CD57+ cell expansion. Both TCR beta VDJ combination and CDR3 sequence profiling were carried out. Genomic DNA was the template for this profiling. TCRdb called the reads again in MiXCR, with one record for every CDR3 protein. The sample lists under 350,000 distinct CDR3 sequences, under 60% occurring once. The sequenced material came from sorted CD4+, CD8+, or CD8+CD57+ T cells (not recorded which) from PBMCs. The source of these receptors is a human donor with aplastic anemia.

This clonotype was detected only once. One end of the junction does not line up with germline, which may come from a read error. V usage is TRBV20-1 and J usage is TRBJ2-7, with a possible D match to TRBD2 (5 bases). The germline V gene has CDR1 DFQATT and CDR2 SNEGSKA (reference sequence). The CDR3 contains 15 residues. For the CDR3, the DNA is TGCAGTGCTAGAGATCAGAGGGTACTCTCCTACGAGCAGTGCTTC. It is translated as CSARDQRVLSYEQCF.

J is TRBJ2-1 and V is TRBV7-2; D is possibly TRBD1 or TRBD2 (6 bases each). This CDR3 is 15 amino acids long. The V end was cut by 10 bases, the J end by 0 bases, with 16 bases between. Germline V gene data show CDR1 as SGHTA and CDR2 as FQGNSA. CDR3 DNA: TGTGCCACCCGAGGGGGGAGCAGCTCCTACAATGAGCAGTTCTTC. Translating gives CATRGGSSSYNEQFF.

This clonotype came up a few times. The chain uses TRBV4-2 and TRBJ2-5, with 8 bases fitting TRBD2. CDR1 and CDR2 (germline): LGHNA, YNFKEQ. This CDR3 has 18 residues. The V segment lost 3 bases and the J segment 0 bases; nucleotides outside the gene matches: 12. For the CDR3, the DNA is TGTGCCAGCAGCCAGTATCGGGAGGGGGAGGGAAACCAAGAGACCCAGTACTTC. Its protein is CASSQYREGEGNQETQYF.

The chain has TRBV20-1 and TRBJ1-2; D is possibly TRBD1 (5 bases). Germline V gives CDR1 DFQATT, CDR2 SNEGSKA (reference sequence). The V end lost 5 bases, the J end lost 6 bases, and 22 bases lay between the germline ends. The length of the CDR3 is 15 residues. CDR3 nucleotides: TGCAGTGCTTCCCTAGCACTAAGGGGAAGTAATGGCTACACCTTC. Protein: CSASLALRGSNGYTF.

The chain combines TRBV9 with TRBJ2-7, with 8 bases fitting TRBD2. The V segment lost 0 bases and the J segment 0 bases; nucleotides outside the gene matches: 2. CDR3 length: 15 amino acids. CDR1 and CDR2 from the germline V gene are SGDLS and YYNGEE. The CDR3 nucleotides are TGTGCCAGCAGCGTAGGGACTAGCAGCTCCTACGAGCAGTACTTC. Residues: CASSVGTSSSYEQYF.

This chain connects TRBV7-9 to TRBJ2-7, with 8 positions matching TRBD1. J gave up 4 bases and V 7 bases, and 12 bases lay outside the gene matches. This CDR3 is built from 15 residues. CDR1 and CDR2 from the germline V gene are SEHNR and FQNEAQ (reference sequence). The CDR3 DNA is TGTGCCAGCACCATACAGGCAGGGGGCAAGTACGAGCAGTACTTC. This gives the protein CASTIQAGGKYEQYF.

Notes on this clonotype: Just one base apart from a much larger clone, this may be a read error. As the CDR3 is not closed by the conserved phenylalanine or tryptophan, this likely results from a read error. The chain combines TRBV7-2 with TRBJ2-2; D is perhaps TRBD1 or TRBD2 (5 bases each). The CDR3 is made up of 16 amino acids. Germline CDR1 SGHTA, CDR2 FQGNSA. V was cut by 7 bases and J by 4 bases, with 19 bases left in between. CDR3 protein: CASNRDPGLLTGELFL. CDR3 nucleotides: TGTGCCAGCAACCGGGACCCCGGACTCCTCACCGGGGAGCTGTTTCTT.

The rearrangement links TRBV19 to TRBJ2-7; no clear D. Trimming left V 3 bases short and J 1 base short, with 10 bases between. Germline CDR1 LNHDA, CDR2 SQIVND (reference sequence). The CDR3 runs to 14 residues. In DNA, the CDR3 is TGTGCCAGTAGTATTGGGCGGCGGTCCTACGAGCAGTACTTC. Its translation is CASSIGRRSYEQYF.

The V call is TRBV5-1, the J call TRBJ1-1, with a tentative D call TRBD1 (5 bases). V lost 7 bases and J 4 bases, leaving 20 bases between the germline ends. Looked up from germline, CDR1 is SGHRS and CDR2 is YFSETQ. There are 15 residues in the CDR3. CDR3 sequence: CASQTGTHGTTEAFF. The CDR3, as DNA: TGCGCCAGCCAAACAGGTACCCACGGTACCACTGAAGCTTTCTTT.

The genes are TRBV7-2 and TRBJ2-3; D possibly corresponds to TRBD2 (7 bases). The CDR3 has 11 amino acids. Trimming took off 9 bases at V and 14 bases at J, with 18 bases between the two ends. Germline assignment: CDR1 SGHTA and CDR2 FQGNSA. DNA for the CDR3: TGTGCCAGTTGGGGGGGGGCACCGATGTATTTT. Protein sequence: CASWGGAPMYF. The full variable domain, completed using reference TRBV7-2 and TRBJ2-3, is GAGVSQSPSNKVTEKGKDVELRCDPISGHTALYWYRQSLGQGLEFLIYFQGNSAPDKSGLPSDRFSAERTGGSVSTLTIQRTQQEDSAVYLCASWGGAPMYFGPGTRLTVL.

The chain combines TRBV4-2 with TRBJ1-2; D is undetermined. The V gene's germline CDR1 is LGHNA and CDR2 YNFKEQ. Trimming removed 1 base from V and 6 bases from J, with 12 bases in between. This CDR3 region has 14 residues. CDR3 coding DNA: TGTGCCAGCAGCCAAGGAGGCAGTGGCGATGGCTACACCTTC. This gives the protein CASSQGGSGDGYTF.

This chain connects TRBV7-3 to TRBJ2-5; TRBD1 matches at 9 bases. Losses at the gene ends were 2 bases for V and 7 bases for J; bases not matched to a gene: 5. CDR3 size: 14 residues. Germline-derived CDR1 and CDR2 are SGHTA and FQGTGA. The CDR3 sequence: CASSLSQGAGTQYF. For the CDR3, the DNA is TGTGCCAGCAGCTTATCACAGGGGGCGGGGACCCAGTACTTC.

This clonotype showed up many times. J is TRBJ2-5 and V is TRBV5-8; 10 bases are a match to TRBD2. This CDR3 spans 15 amino acids. Germline V gene data show CDR1 as SGHTS and CDR2 as YDEGEE. J lost 2 bases, V lost 4 bases, and 5 bases had no gene match. The CDR3 loop reads CASSRTSGLQETQYF. CDR3 DNA sequence: TGTGCCAGCAGCCGGACTAGCGGCCTTCAAGAGACCCAGTACTTC.

This sequence joins TRBV7-3 and TRBJ2-2; 10 positions match TRBD1. CDR1 SGHTA and CDR2 FQGTGA come from the germline V gene. J lost 5 bases, V lost 4 bases, and 4 bases had no gene match. The CDR3 runs 15 residues. CDR3 region: CASSSGQGVTGELFF. The DNA of the CDR3 is TGTGCCAGCAGCTCTGGACAGGGGGTAACCGGGGAGCTGTTTTTT.

The V gene is TRBV5-1, the J gene TRBJ2-1, with 7 bases matching TRBD2. Germline V lookup: CDR1 SGHRS, CDR2 YFSETQ. This CDR3 region has 16 residues. J gave up 0 bases and V 3 bases, and 6 bases lay outside the gene matches. CDR3 sequence: CASSSGLAVSYNEQFF. The CDR3 coding sequence is TGCGCCAGCAGCTCTGGGCTAGCGGTCTCCTACAATGAGCAGTTCTTC.

In its sample, this clonotype was seen once. The V call is TRBV4-3, the J call TRBJ2-7; 12 nucleotides align to TRBD2. Germline V gene lookup returns CDR1 LGHNA and CDR2 YSLEER. This CDR3 region has 15 residues. V was pared by 0 bases and J by 12 bases, with 9 bases of the junction left unmatched. CDR3 sequence reads: CASSQDHATSGSWYF. The CDR3 DNA is TGCGCCAGCAGCCAAGATCATGCGACTAGCGGGAGCTGGTACTTC.

This chain uses TRBV7-3 with TRBJ2-1; TRBD1 matches at 7 bases. The CDR3 has 17 amino acids. J was trimmed by 1 base and V by 2 bases; bases with no gene match: 8. Per germline, CDR1 SGHTA and CDR2 FQGTGA. The CDR3 region has the DNA TGTGCCAGCAGCTTACTTAGGGACAGAGAATCCTACAATGAGCAGTTCTTC. It specifies CASSLLRDRESYNEQFF.

This clonotype was seen only once. The genes are TRBV19 and TRBJ2-1; 15 positions match TRBD2. V lost 7 bases to trimming and J lost 8 bases; unmatched junction nucleotides: 12. The CDR3 totals 17 residues. Germline V gene sequence: CDR1 LNHDA, CDR2 SQIVND (reference sequence). CDR3 sequence reads: CASKAQGLAGGFDEQFF. CDR3 coding DNA: TGTGCCAGTAAAGCTCAGGGACTAGCGGGGGGCTTTGATGAGCAGTTCTTC.

This clonotype was detected ten times or more. A read error may produce the germline difference seen at one junction end. The CDR3 DNA reads as TGTGCCAGCAGTCCGGTTCAAAGCAGCCGAGGAGATTTT. Translating it yields CASSPVQSSRGDF. The genes are TRBV12-3 or TRBV12-4 and TRBJ1-3; D remains unclear. The CDR3 runs to 13 residues.

This clonotype has only a few counts. The chain uses TRBV6-5 and TRBJ1-6, with D possibly being TRBD1 (5 bases). Germline assignment: CDR1 MNHEY and CDR2 SVGAGI. V dropped 6 bases and J dropped 7 bases, with 7 bases sitting between them. The CDR3 covers 12 residues. The CDR3 sequence: CASSYRNSPLHF. The CDR3 nucleotides are TGTGCCAGCAGCTACAGGAATTCACCCCTCCACTTT.